This TCR beta chain was identified during a study of cytomegalovirus exposure and HLA in healthy donors. Whole-study results and caveats: As was reported, the HLA-A and HLA-B alleles of most subjects were accurately predicted from TCR beta sequences. Fewer than 200 TCR beta chains were listed as cytomegalovirus-associated. TCR association rates varied by HLA locus in a later analysis, with DRB1 highest and HLA-C lowest. Researchers reported that a few CMV-associated chains were confirmed in vitro as CMV antigen-specific.

Both 60 Vbeta primers and 13 Jbeta primers went into the PCR. The protocol was immunoSEQ multiplex PCR, while the TCRdb copy is restricted to in-frame clones and leaves out a portion. The data contain a few hundred thousand clones, around 90% of them singletons. On this clone itself: As yet, its antigen is unknown.

The clonotype was recovered from a woman aged 18-35 years in good health and CMV-seronegative. The specimen sequenced was PBMCs.

The chain's CDR3 is CAIKGAFITDTQYF. Here the CDR3 DNA reads TGTGCCATCAAGGGGGCTTTCATCACAGATACGCAGTATTTT. The V and J genes are TRBV10-3 and TRBJ2-3; 7 bases are shared with TRBD1. With 7 bases clipped from V and 2 bases from J, the junction kept 6 bases outside the gene matches. The length of the CDR3 is 14 residues. CDR1 ENHRY and CDR2 SYGVKD come from the germline V gene.